Each of the 9 T cell receptor beta chains below was sequenced from the same sample in a study of technical replicates of blood from a handful of donors. Measured with immunoSEQ multiplex PCR; TCRdb has only the in-frame clones, and not every one. The sample lists approximately 59,000 clones; around 86% were seen once. Material for sequencing was PBMCs. Receptor source: a human donor in good health. Some clones in this sample may be carry-over from other donors' samples.

The chain combines TRBV7-9 with TRBJ1-2; no reliable D call. This CDR3 comprises 15 residues. V was clipped by 5 bases and J by 0 bases, with 13 bases between them. Germline assignment: CDR1 SEHNR and CDR2 FQNEAQ (reference sequence). CDR3 coding DNA: TGTGCCAGCAGCCCCCGGGGAGCCTCTAACTATGGCTACACCTTC. Encoded protein: CASSPRGASNYGYTF. The variable domain in full, with the rest retrieved from reference TRBV7-9 and TRBJ1-2, is DTGVSQNPRHKITKRGQNVTFRCDPISEHNRLYWYRQTLGQGPEFLTYFQNEAQLEKSRLLSDRFSAERPKGSFSTLEIQRTEQGDSAMYLCASSPRGASNYGYTFGSGTRLTVV.

This sequence joins TRBV27 and TRBJ2-7; a possible D gene is TRBD1 (6 bases). The CDR3 covers 13 residues. V lost 2 bases and J 6 bases, leaving 11 bases between the germline ends. Per germline, CDR1 MNHEY and CDR2 SMNVEV (reference sequence). The CDR3 is CASSLTGTSEQYF. CDR3 nucleotide sequence: TGTGCCAGCAGTTTAACCGGGACAAGCGAGCAGTACTTC.

The rearrangement joins TRBV6-5 to TRBJ2-3; perhaps TRBD2 as D (5 bases). This CDR3 contains 14 residues. Between the trimmed V and J ends, which lost 5 bases and 5 bases, there was a span of 14 bases. Germline V gene sequence: CDR1 MNHEY, CDR2 SVGAGI. This CDR3 reads CASSRGGRGDTQYF. The CDR3 nucleotides are TGTGCCAGCAGTCGCGGCGGTCGGGGAGATACGCAGTATTTT.

This rearrangement joins TRBV7-6 to TRBJ2-2; D is ambiguous. V gave up 5 bases and J gave up 5 bases, with 12 bases separating them. Germline CDR1 and CDR2: SGHVS and FNYEAQ. The length of the CDR3 is 14 residues. This CDR3 reads CASSAVSSTGELFF. Written as DNA, the CDR3 is TGTGCCAGCAGCGCCGTCTCGAGTACCGGGGAGCTGTTTTTT. Full variable domain (outside the CDR3, taken from reference TRBV7-6 and TRBJ2-2): GAGVSQSPRYKVTKRGQDVALRCDPISGHVSLYWYRQALGQGPEFLTYFNYEAQQDKSGLPNDRFSAERPEGSISTLTIQRTEQRDSAMYRCASSAVSSTGELFFGEGSRLTVL.

The V call is TRBV18, the J call TRBJ2-1; 9 bases line up with TRBD2. The CDR3 spans 15 residues. J lost 8 bases, V lost 0 bases, and 5 bases had no gene match. Germline lookup yields CDR1 KGHSH and CDR2 LQKENI. The CDR3 loop reads CASSPPGTSRDEQFF. CDR3 nucleotide sequence: TGTGCCAGCTCACCACCCGGGACTAGCAGGGATGAGCAGTTCTTC.

The rearrangement uses TRBV11-2 and TRBJ2-1, with 7 bases that match TRBD1. The V segment lost 1 base and the J segment 4 bases; nucleotides outside the gene matches: 4. The germline CDR1 and CDR2 sequences are SGHAT and FQNNGV. This CDR3 has 15 residues. Here the CDR3 DNA reads TGTGCCAGCAGCTTAGGACAGGGTTCTTACAATGAGCAGTTCTTC. Its protein product is CASSLGQGSYNEQFF.

CDR3 nucleotide sequence: TGTGCCAGCAGCCAGGACAGGCCCTCTGGGGCCAACGTCCTGACTTTC. Translation gives CASSQDRPSGANVLTF. V is TRBV7-6 and J is TRBJ2-6; 7 nucleotides match TRBD1. CDR3 length equals 16 residues. The V gene's germline CDR1 is SGHVS and CDR2 FNYEAQ. The V gene end was trimmed by 5 bases and the J gene end by 0 bases; junction bases not matched to a gene: 4.

V gene TRBV19 combines with J gene TRBJ2-7; TRBD1 aligns across 10 bases. V was clipped by 3 bases and J by 1 base; unmatched bases: 3. Germline V CDR1 and CDR2: LNHDA, SQIVND (reference sequence). The CDR3 covers 15 residues. The CDR3 region has the DNA TGTGCCAGTAGTATTGGGACAGGGGTTTCCTACGAGCAGTACTTC. Translation: CASSIGTGVSYEQYF.

The CDR3 DNA is TGCGCCAGCACTCTGGGGACTAGCGCATCCTACGAGCAGTACTTC. Translating gives CASTLGTSASYEQYF. The rearrangement joins TRBV5-1 to TRBJ2-7, with TRBD2 matching over 10 bases. With 6 bases clipped from V and 1 base from J, the junction kept 7 bases outside the gene matches. Germline loops: CDR1 SGHRS, CDR2 YFSETQ. This CDR3 is built from 15 residues.